Sequencing of this T cell receptor beta chain was carried out in a study of identical twins (dated by TCRdb to the mid-2010s). With regard to the full study: TCR alpha and beta repertoires from monozygotic twins, unrelated adults of various ages and cord blood were deep-sequenced to test whether fetal clonotypes persist. Replicate twin experiments were performed at different times using different library preparation protocols to rule out contamination. The research as a whole found: Recombination models systematically underestimated out-of-frame TCR alpha sharing in monozygotic twins but agreed with sharing between unrelated individuals. Compared with coincidental sharing between unrelated individuals, an excess of low generation-probability sequences was observed among out-of-frame TCR alpha sequences shared between twins. Because the same donors could not be followed over many years, the conclusions relied on cross-sectional statistical analysis. In beta out-of-frame sequences, excess twin sharing was weaker, because having fewer shared sequences lowered the signal-to-noise ratio. Zero-insertion analyses could be partly confounded by invariant T cells such as MAIT and iNKT, though diverse VJ usage argued against such confounding for most clonotypes. Abundant cord blood beta clonotypes had fewer insertions, young adult naive repertoires showed a similar but weaker trend, and memory repertoires showed no such trend.

According to the germline V gene, CDR1 reads SGHVS and CDR2 reads FNYEAQ. Including cysteine and phenylalanine, the CDR3 has 15 amino acids. Just CDR3 DNA is preserved here, 45 bases in frame from base 1. Trimming removed 1 base from V and 3 bases from J, leaving 10 bases between the germline ends. Every donor in the study was a healthy Caucasian. The twin cohort comprised three pairs of female monozygotic twins, all aged roughly 18 to 30 years. Using Miltenyi CD45RO+ enrichment and human naive T-cell isolation kits, memory (CD45RO+) and naive T cells were isolated from PBMC. The table lists this clonotype with many counts. Its cognate antigen has yet to be identified. Base qualities are not provided; no much larger clone lies one nucleotide away. Library generation was performed with 5' RACE. The reads were generated on an Illumina HiSeq 2000. Template switching introduced a universal primer binding site; the final cDNA contained a unique molecular identifier, enabling accurate counting of TCR cDNA molecules. First-strand cDNA for TCR alpha and beta chains was synthesized from specific primers in the conserved constant-segment region. To control for contamination, each cDNA library was double barcoded with a SMART-Mk sample barcode plus Illumina barcodes. TruSeq adapter sequences along with Illumina sample barcodes were introduced in two successive PCR steps. The TCR alpha and beta cDNA libraries were sequenced on the Illumina HiSeq platform using custom primers. The authors processed their data as follows. MiGEC was used to process raw reads and extract unique molecular identifiers, and MiXCR was used to find CDR3 positions. Recombination models were inferred per individual with the repgenHMM and IGoR tools using an EM algorithm. The tcR package in R was used for shared clonotype analysis, with sharing normalized by the product of cloneset sizes. Out-of-frame nonproductive sequences were analyzed to study raw recombination free of thymic and clonal selection effects. The public reads were reanalyzed by TCRdb: fastp trimming at Q25, MiXCR alignment, in-frame beta chains only. When rows share a CDR3 protein, they turn into one entry using the most common DNA and genes. These V and J calls derive from TCRdb rather than the authors' analysis. The table for this sample lists about 240,000 distinct CDR3 sequences; 9.5% to 15% of them were counted only once. Approximately 4% of the sample belongs to the ten largest clones.

These data also featured in a second study, about yellow fever vaccine responses in identical twins. That second publication adds: According to the authors, the vaccine-induced T cell response in identical twins seemed to be partly convergent and partly specific to each individual. The study precisely tracked vaccine-responding T cell clones in identical twins.

Sequencing was carried out using memory (CD45RO+) T cells sorted from blood. In the paper's terms, the cell subset or site label means: CD45RO+ enriched T cells. This TCR was sampled from a woman aged 18-29 years in good health. The sequence is built from TRBV7-6 and TRBJ2-4; the D gene is perhaps TRBD1, from 6 matching bases. The encoded CDR3 is CASSLGGLGKNIQYF. The bases read TGTGCCAGCAGCTTAGGGGGGCTAGGCAAAAACATTCAGTACTTC.